These 20 T cell receptor beta chains were all obtained from the same sample, sequenced in a study of OX40 agonist ivuxolimab in advanced cancers. Profiling relied on immunoSEQ multiplex PCR, and the TCRdb table lists in-frame clones only, not all of them. The table includes tens of thousands of clones, approximately 70% detected once. Sequenced material: CD4+ or CD8+ T cells sorted from blood, taken in a trial of the OX40 agonist ivuxolimab. These receptors were obtained from an adult with an advanced solid tumor such as melanoma, head and neck, liver or kidney cancer.

This clone is categorized as medium-sized. The V call is TRBV27, the J call TRBJ2-7; D might be TRBD1 or TRBD2, each matching 5 bases. V was shortened by 0 bases and J by 3 bases, with 9 bases between the two germline ends. Germline CDR1 reads MNHEY; CDR2 reads SMNVEV (reference sequence). The CDR3 contains 14 residues. The CDR3 sequence is CASSLSTGLYEQYF. CDR3 nucleotides: TGTGCCAGCAGTTTATCTACAGGACTCTACGAGCAGTACTTC.

This chain joins TRBV6-5 and TRBJ2-3; D is unresolved. CDR3 length: 15 amino acids. The germline gives CDR1 MNHEY, CDR2 SVGAGI. V was pared by 2 bases and J by 4 bases, with 13 bases between. This chain's CDR3 is CASSYGSSPADTQYF. The CDR3 DNA reads as TGTGCCAGCAGTTACGGGTCGAGCCCGGCAGATACGCAGTATTTT.

V is TRBV7-9 and J is TRBJ2-3; possibly TRBD1 or TRBD2 for D (5 bases each). The V and J ends lost 0 bases and 1 base respectively, with 5 bases between them. This CDR3 has 14 amino acids. Germline loops: CDR1 SEHNR, CDR2 FQNEAQ (reference sequence). The CDR3 here is CASSLAGGTDTQYF. CDR3 nucleotides: TGTGCCAGCAGCTTAGCGGGGGGCACAGATACGCAGTATTTT.

This clone was counted once. This chain uses TRBV4-3 with TRBJ2-5, with 11 bases identical to TRBD2. The germline V gene has CDR1 LGHNA and CDR2 YSLEER. With V trimmed by 0 bases and J by 3 bases, 6 bases remained unmatched. This CDR3 is 17 amino acids long. In DNA form, the CDR3 reads TGCGCCAGCAGCCAAGAAGTAACTAGCGGGGGTAAAGAGACCCAGTACTTC. It is translated as CASSQEVTSGGKETQYF.

This sequence joins TRBV7-9 and TRBJ1-1; TRBD1 agrees at 8 bases. Germline assignment: CDR1 SEHNR and CDR2 FQNEAQ (reference sequence). Unmatched junction bases numbered 4, after V lost 10 bases and J lost 0 bases. The CDR3 runs to 13 residues. CDR3 sequence (DNA): TGTGCCATCCGACAGGGGATGAACACTGAAGCTTTCTTT. It codes for CAIRQGMNTEAFF. Filled out from reference TRBV7-9 and TRBJ1-1, the complete variable domain reads DTGVSQNPRHKITKRGQNVTFRCDPISEHNRLYWYRQTLGQGPEFLTYFQNEAQLEKSRLLSDRFSAERPKGSFSTLEIQRTEQGDSAMYLCAIRQGMNTEAFFGQGTRLTVV.

This chain joins TRBV28 and TRBJ2-7; 7 bases agree with TRBD1. Trimming at V came to 7 bases and at J to 2 bases, leaving 23 bases not matched to a gene. Germline lookup yields CDR1 MDHEN and CDR2 SYDVKM. This CDR3 has 19 residues. CDR3 amino acids: CASIGLIGEPGQRPYEQYF. As DNA, the CDR3 is TGTGCCAGCATTGGATTGATCGGGGAACCGGGACAGAGACCCTACGAGCAGTACTTC.

The rearrangement links TRBV7-2 to TRBJ2-7, with no clear D. Per the germline V gene, CDR1 is SGHTA and CDR2 is FQGNSA. Trimming removed 5 bases at V and 6 bases at J, with 14 bases between. The CDR3 contains 13 residues. The chain's CDR3 is CASSPWTAAEQYF. Written as DNA, the CDR3 is TGTGCCAGCAGCCCCTGGACGGCAGCCGAGCAGTACTTC. The full variable domain, rest sourced from reference TRBV7-2 and TRBJ2-7, is GAGVSQSPSNKVTEKGKDVELRCDPISGHTALYWYRQSLGQGLEFLIYFQGNSAPDKSGLPSDRFSAERTGGSVSTLTIQRTQQEDSAVYLCASSPWTAAEQYFGPGTRLTVT.

The chain has TRBV6-1 and TRBJ1-1; D is unresolved. Germline CDR1 is MNHNS and CDR2 is SASEGT. The CDR3 contains 13 residues. V lost 6 bases and J lost 2, with 10 bases in between. Here the CDR3 reads CASRRVFNTEAFF. Written as DNA, the CDR3 is TGTGCCAGCAGGCGAGTTTTTAACACTGAAGCTTTCTTT.

The V and J genes are TRBV6-5 and TRBJ2-7; D is possibly TRBD2 (5 bases). Germline CDR1 reads MNHEY; CDR2 reads SVGAGI. The ends were cut back, 6 bases at V and 3 bases at J, with 12 bases in the middle. This CDR3 has 13 residues. The CDR3 region has the DNA TGTGCCAGCAGGACACCCCGGGGCTACGAGCAGTACTTC. It codes for CASRTPRGYEQYF.

The chain uses TRBV7-9 and TRBJ2-2; no firm D call. V shed 4 bases and J shed 1 base, with 7 bases lying between them. CDR3 length equals 14 residues. Germline V gene sequence: CDR1 SEHNR, CDR2 FQNEAQ (reference sequence). The CDR3 sequence is CASSSSLNTGELFF. The CDR3 DNA follows: TGTGCCAGCAGCTCCTCTTTGAACACCGGGGAGCTGTTTTTT.

The rearrangement joins TRBV5-1 to TRBJ1-2; TRBD1 aligns across 7 bases. After removal of 1 base from V and 3 bases from J, the junction contained 6 bases not matched to a gene. The germline CDR1 and CDR2 sequences are SGHRS and YFSETQ. The CDR3 covers 15 residues. In DNA form, the CDR3 reads TGCGCCAGCAGCTTGTCAGGACAGGCGTACTATGGCTACACCTTC. Amino acids: CASSLSGQAYYGYTF.

V gene TRBV21-1 combines with J gene TRBJ2-3. TRBV21-1 is shown as a pseudogene. The CDR3 is 11 amino acids. This chain's CDR3 is CATPVGDTQYF. The CDR3 bases are TGTGCCACGCCCGTTGGAGATACGCAGTATTTT.

Remarks on this clone: This may arise from a read error, as a much more abundant clone is one base away. Other DNA sequences in the sample encode the same CDR3. The V call is TRBV29-1, the J call TRBJ2-1; a weak D match, TRBD2 (7 bases). The CDR3 spans 18 residues. Trimming took 3 bases from V and 1 from J, leaving 22 bases between them. Germline CDR1 SQVTM, CDR2 ANQGSEA. The CDR3 loop reads CSVDGGGGAGGSYNEQFF. The CDR3 nucleotides read TGCAGCGTTGATGGGGGGGGCGGGGCAGGAGGTTCCTACAATGAGCAGTTCTTC.

This chain joins TRBV2 and TRBJ2-2; 7 nucleotides line up with TRBD1. Trimming removed 7 bases from V and 1 base from J; junction bases left unmatched: 3. Germline lookup yields CDR1 SNHLY and CDR2 FYNNEI. The CDR3 runs 14 residues. The CDR3, as DNA: TGTGCCAGCACCGGGACAGAGAACACCGGGGAGCTGTTTTTT. As protein: CASTGTENTGELFF.

The gene calls are TRBV9 and TRBJ1-1; 7 bases line up with TRBD1. Germline V gene lookup returns CDR1 SGDLS and CDR2 YYNGEE. Unmatched junction bases numbered 2, after V lost 0 bases and J lost 0 bases. This CDR3 contains 15 residues. The CDR3 DNA sequence: TGTGCCAGCAGCGTAGATGGGACAGTGAACACTGAAGCTTTCTTT. Translating it yields CASSVDGTVNTEAFF. The entire variable domain, with the rest obtained from reference TRBV9 and TRBJ1-1, is as follows: DSGVTQTPKHLITATGQRVTLRCSPRSGDLSVYWYQQSLDQGLQFLIQYYNGEERAKGNILERFSAQQFPDLHSELNLSSLELGDSALYFCASSVDGTVNTEAFFGQGTRLTVV.

The gene calls are TRBV9 and TRBJ1-5; 7 nucleotides line up with TRBD1. V dropped 4 bases and J dropped 0; count of bases not matched to a gene: 10. The germline V gene has CDR1 SGDLS and CDR2 YYNGEE. The CDR3 loop spans 17 amino acids. CDR3: CASSRGQGIYSNQPQHF. Here the CDR3 DNA reads TGTGCCAGCAGCAGGGGGCAGGGAATATATAGCAATCAGCCCCAGCATTTT. The variable domain in full, with the rest retrieved from reference TRBV9 and TRBJ1-5, is DSGVTQTPKHLITATGQRVTLRCSPRSGDLSVYWYQQSLDQGLQFLIQYYNGEERAKGNILERFSAQQFPDLHSELNLSSLELGDSALYFCASSRGQGIYSNQPQHFGDGTRLSIL.

This clone has more than one count but fewer than ten. The chain carries TRBV7-9 and TRBJ1-1, with 7 bases fitting TRBD1. CDR1 and CDR2 (germline): SEHNR, FQNEAQ (reference sequence). V shed 4 bases, J shed 6 bases, and the junction held 2 bases outside the gene matches. The CDR3 is 12 amino acids. The CDR3 loop is CASSSGGPEAFF. CDR3 DNA sequence: TGTGCCAGCAGCTCAGGGGGACCTGAAGCTTTCTTT.

This clone qualifies as medium-sized (0.01 to 0.1%). V is TRBV7-8 and J is TRBJ2-5; the match to TRBD2 covers 11 bases. Looked up from germline, CDR1 is SGHVS and CDR2 is FQNEAQ. This CDR3 is built from 21 residues. V lost 5 bases, J lost 2 bases, and 22 bases stayed unmatched. CDR3: CASSHGQPIRTSGLFQETQYF. The CDR3 nucleotides are TGTGCCAGCAGCCATGGACAGCCGATCAGGACTAGCGGGCTTTTTCAAGAGACCCAGTACTTC.

The J gene is TRBJ2-7, the V gene TRBV20-1; D call uncertain. The CDR3 has 11 amino acids. Germline V CDR1 and CDR2: DFQATT, SNEGSKA (reference sequence). V gave up 4 bases and J gave up 5 bases, with 9 bases separating them. As DNA, the CDR3 is TGCAGTGCTAAGGCTCAGGACGAGCAGTACTTC. It translates to CSAKAQDEQYF.

This clone came up a few times. The J gene is TRBJ2-7, the V gene TRBV27, with TRBD1 identical over 12 bases. Germline V gene sequence: CDR1 MNHEY, CDR2 SMNVEV (reference sequence). The CDR3 totals 14 residues. Trimming at V came to 4 bases and at J to 5 bases, leaving 3 bases not matched to a gene. In DNA form, the CDR3 reads TGTGCCAGCAGTTCCGGGACAGGGGGCCACGAGCAGTACTTC. Its translation: CASSSGTGGHEQYF.